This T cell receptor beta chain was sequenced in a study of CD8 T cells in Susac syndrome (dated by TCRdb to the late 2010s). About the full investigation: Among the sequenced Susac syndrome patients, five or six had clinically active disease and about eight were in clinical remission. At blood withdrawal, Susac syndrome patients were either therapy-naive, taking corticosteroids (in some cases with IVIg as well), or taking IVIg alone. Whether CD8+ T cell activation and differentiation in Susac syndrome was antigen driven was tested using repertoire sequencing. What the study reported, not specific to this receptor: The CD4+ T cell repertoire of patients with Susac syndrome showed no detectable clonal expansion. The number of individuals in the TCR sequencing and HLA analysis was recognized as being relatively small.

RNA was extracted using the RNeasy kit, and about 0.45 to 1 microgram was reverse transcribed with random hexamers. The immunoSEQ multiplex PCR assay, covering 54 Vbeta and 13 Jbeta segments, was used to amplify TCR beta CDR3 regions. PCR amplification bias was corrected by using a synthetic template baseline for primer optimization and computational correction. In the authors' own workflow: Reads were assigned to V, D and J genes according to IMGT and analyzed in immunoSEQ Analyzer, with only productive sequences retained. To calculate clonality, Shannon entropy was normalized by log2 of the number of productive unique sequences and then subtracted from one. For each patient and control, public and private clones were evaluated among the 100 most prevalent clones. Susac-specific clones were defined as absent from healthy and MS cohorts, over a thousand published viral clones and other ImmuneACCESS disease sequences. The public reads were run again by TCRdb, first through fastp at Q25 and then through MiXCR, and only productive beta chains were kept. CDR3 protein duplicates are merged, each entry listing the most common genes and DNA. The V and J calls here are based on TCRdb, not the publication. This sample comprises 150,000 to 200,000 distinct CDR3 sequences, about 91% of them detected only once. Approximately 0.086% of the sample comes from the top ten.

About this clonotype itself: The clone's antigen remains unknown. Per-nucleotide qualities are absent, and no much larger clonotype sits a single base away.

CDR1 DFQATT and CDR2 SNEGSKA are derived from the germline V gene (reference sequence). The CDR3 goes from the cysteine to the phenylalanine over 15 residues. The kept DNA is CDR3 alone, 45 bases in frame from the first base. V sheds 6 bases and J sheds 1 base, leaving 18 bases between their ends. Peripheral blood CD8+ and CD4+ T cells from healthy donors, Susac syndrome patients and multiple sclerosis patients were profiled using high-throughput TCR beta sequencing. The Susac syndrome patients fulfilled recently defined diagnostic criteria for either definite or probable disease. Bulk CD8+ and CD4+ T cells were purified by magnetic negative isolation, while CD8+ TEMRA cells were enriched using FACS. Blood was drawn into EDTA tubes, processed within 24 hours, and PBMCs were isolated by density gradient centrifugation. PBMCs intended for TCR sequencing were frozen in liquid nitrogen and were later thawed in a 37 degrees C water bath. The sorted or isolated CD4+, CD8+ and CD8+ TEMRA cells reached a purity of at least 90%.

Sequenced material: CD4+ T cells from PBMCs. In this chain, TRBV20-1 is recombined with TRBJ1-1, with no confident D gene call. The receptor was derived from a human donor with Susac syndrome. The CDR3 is CSATPLGPRNTEAFF. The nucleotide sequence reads TGCAGTGCCACCCCCCTGGGCCCTCGGAACACTGAAGCTTTCTTT.